Following are 16 T cell receptor beta chains from one sample sequenced in a study of cytomegalovirus exposure and HLA in healthy donors. PCR was performed using 60 Vbeta and 13 Jbeta primers. Clones were read by immunoSEQ multiplex PCR, and TCRdb kept only the in-frame ones, dropping some. Of about 200,000 clones in the sample, around 80% were seen once. Sequenced sample: PBMCs. These receptors all come from a woman aged 25 to 45 in good health and CMV-seropositive.

V and J are TRBV6-1 and TRBJ2-2; a possible D gene is TRBD1 (7 bases). The ends were cut back, 11 bases at V and 5 bases at J, with 15 bases in the middle. CDR1 is MNHNS, CDR2 SASEGT, per germline. The CDR3 loop spans 13 amino acids. Here the CDR3 DNA reads TGTGCCGCGACAGGGAGGCTGACCGGGGAGCTGTTTTTT. It is translated as CAATGRLTGELFF.

The CDR3 protein is CASSLNRSPFHEQYF. CDR3 DNA: TGTGCCAGCAGTTTAAACAGGTCCCCTTTCCACGAGCAGTACTTC. The rearrangement uses TRBV27 and TRBJ2-7; D might be TRBD1 (5 bases). This CDR3 region has 15 residues. From germline, CDR1 is MNHEY and CDR2 SMNVEV (reference sequence). V dropped 2 bases and J dropped 5 bases, with 16 bases sitting between them.

The rearrangement joins TRBV9 to TRBJ1-1; D is possibly TRBD1 (6 bases). The CDR3 is made up of 18 amino acids. The V gene's germline CDR1 is SGDLS and CDR2 YYNGEE. Trimming removed 4 bases at V and 3 bases at J, with 25 bases between. In DNA form, the CDR3 reads TGTGCCAGCAGCTCCGGCGGGGGGGCGGTCTTGGGGGACACTGAAGCTTTCTTT. Residues: CASSSGGGAVLGDTEAFF.

The chain uses TRBV7-6 and TRBJ1-1, with TRBD1 matching 8 bases. This CDR3 spans 16 amino acids. V was pared by 2 bases and J by 3 bases, with 8 bases of the junction left unmatched. Germline-derived CDR1 and CDR2 are SGHVS and FNYEAQ. CDR3 nucleotides: TGTGCCAGCAGCTTAAAGGACAGGGTTTACGACACTGAAGCTTTCTTT. Its translation: CASSLKDRVYDTEAFF.

The chain couples TRBV6-5 to TRBJ2-7; D is unclear. The CDR3 has 11 residues. Germline CDR1 and CDR2: MNHEY and SVGAGI. V lost 4 bases and J 2 bases, leaving 3 bases between the germline ends. CDR3 in DNA: TGTGCCAGCAGTTCCGCCTACGAGCAGTACTTC. It specifies CASSSAYEQYF.

The V call is TRBV19, the J call TRBJ2-3, with a tentative D call TRBD1 (6 bases). The CDR3 covers 14 residues. V lost 3 bases to trimming and J lost 4 bases, with 11 bases between them. Germline assignment: CDR1 LNHDA and CDR2 SQIVND (reference sequence). CDR3: CASSIHRDPDTQYF. CDR3 DNA sequence: TGTGCCAGTAGTATTCACAGGGACCCAGATACGCAGTATTTT.

The chain is built from TRBV6-5 and TRBJ1-3; possible D gene TRBD1, 5 bases. This CDR3 spans 15 amino acids. Germline CDR1 is MNHEY and CDR2 is SVGAGI. Trimming stripped 6 bases from V and 4 bases from J, with 16 bases between. This chain's CDR3 is CASSRGGGSGNTIYF. The CDR3 DNA is TGTGCCAGCAGCCGAGGTGGGGGGTCAGGAAACACCATATATTTT.

The rearrangement joins TRBV10-3 to TRBJ2-1; 16 bases align to TRBD2. Trimming at V came to 6 bases and at J to 10 bases, leaving 0 bases not matched to a gene. The CDR3 consists of 13 residues. Germline loops: CDR1 ENHRY, CDR2 SYGVKD. The CDR3 here is CAIRGLAGGEQFF. In DNA, the CDR3 is TGTGCCATCAGGGGACTAGCGGGAGGGGAGCAGTTCTTC.

This sequence joins TRBV10-3 and TRBJ1-1; D unclear. CDR3 length equals 15 residues. CDR1 and CDR2 from the germline V gene are ENHRY and SYGVKD. With 6 bases removed from V and 1 base from J, the gap between germline ends came to 15 bases. CDR3 bases: TGTGCCATCAGAGACTTGGCCCCCTCGAACACTGAAGCTTTCTTT. This sequence encodes CAIRDLAPSNTEAFF.

This chain joins TRBV20-1 and TRBJ2-7; D uncertain. Germline V gene lookup returns CDR1 DFQATT and CDR2 SNEGSKA (reference sequence). The V gene lost 3 bases and the J gene lost 7 bases, with 10 bases spanning the gap. The CDR3 consists of 11 residues. CDR3 sequence reads: CSARSSREQYF. In nucleotides, the CDR3 is TGCAGTGCTAGGTCCTCACGGGAGCAGTACTTC.

The genes are TRBV10-3 and TRBJ1-1, with D possibly TRBD1 on 6 matching bases. Deletions cut 3 bases from V and 2 bases from J, with 10 bases between. The CDR3 has 14 amino acids. CDR1 and CDR2 (germline): ENHRY, SYGVKD. CDR3 loop: CAISDRGTNTEAFF. In DNA form, the CDR3 reads TGTGCCATCAGTGATAGGGGGACCAACACTGAAGCTTTCTTT.

This clone was seen once. The chain is built from TRBV6-1 and TRBJ1-5; unclear D gene. CDR3 length: 15 amino acids. V lost 1 base to trimming and J lost 6 bases, with 13 bases between them. Germline V gives CDR1 MNHNS, CDR2 SASEGT. Here the CDR3 DNA reads TGTGCCAGCAGTGAAGGGAACAGAGTCAGTCAGCCCCAGCATTTT. Translation: CASSEGNRVSQPQHF.

The chain links TRBV11-3 to TRBJ1-1, with D uncertain. This CDR3 comprises 14 residues. Germline-derived CDR1 and CDR2 are SGHNT and YENEEA. V was shortened by 5 bases and J by 1 base, with 11 bases between the two germline ends. The CDR3 coding sequence is TGTGCCAGCAGCCCAAACGGAGGGAACACTGAAGCTTTCTTT. The encoded protein is CASSPNGGNTEAFF.

CDR3 sequence: CASTETTGGIYEQYF. For the CDR3, the DNA is TGTGCCAGCACCGAGACGACAGGGGGCATCTACGAGCAGTACTTC. J is TRBJ2-7 and V is TRBV2; 10 nucleotides line up with TRBD1. The germline V gene has CDR1 SNHLY and CDR2 FYNNEI. This CDR3 is 15 amino acids long. J gave up 3 bases and V 7 bases, and 9 bases lay outside the gene matches.

The V and J genes are TRBV6-6 and TRBJ2-3, with 7 positions matching TRBD2. This CDR3 spans 16 amino acids. With V trimmed by 0 bases and J by 1 base, 4 bases remained unmatched. Germline CDR1 and CDR2: MNHNY and SVGAGI (reference sequence). DNA for the CDR3: TGTGCCAGCAGTTACTCCCACAGCGGGGGCACAGATACGCAGTATTTT. This translates into CASSYSHSGGTDTQYF.

The chain combines TRBV27 with TRBJ2-3; 10 nucleotides line up with TRBD2. CDR1 and CDR2 (germline): MNHEY, SMNVEV (reference sequence). The CDR3 is made up of 16 amino acids. V shed 3 bases, J shed 4 bases, and the junction held 7 bases outside the gene matches. The CDR3 nucleotides are TGTGCCAGCAGTTTGTCAGCGGGAGGGCCTCCAGATACGCAGTATTTT. It yields the protein CASSLSAGGPPDTQYF.